This T cell receptor (beta chain) was sequenced for a study of T cells after posttransplantation cyclophosphamide. Overall study results and limits: Recipient CMV seropositivity and CMV reactivation strongly tracked TRB clonality. Donor-recipient repertoire similarity was low at 1-2 months, rising over year one. TRB overlap between skin or GI tissue T cells and blood was limited.

Trimming stripped 0 bases from V and 0 bases from J, with 12 bases between. The CDR3 sequence is 17 residues long. Germline loops: CDR1 LGHNA, CDR2 YSLEER. The naive gate required viable CD3+CD4+ or CD3+CD8+ cells with CCR7+CD45RA+CD45RO-CD95-CD27+CD28+ phenotype. Peripheral blood was collected from the related graft donor on the marrow donation day. For this clone: Its antigen remains unidentified.

TCRdb's copy holds only in-frame clones and misses some; the assay was immunoSEQ multiplex PCR. The sample has fewer than 20,000 clones; roughly 92% are singletons. This clonotype was sampled from a woman aged 50 to 65 in good health and a related stem cell transplant donor. The rearrangement uses TRBV4-3 and TRBJ1-5; D is uncertain. The sample was naive CD4+ T cells sorted from blood. CDR3 sequence (DNA): TGCGCCAGCAGCCAAGATCTACCCCGATATAGCAATCAGCCCCAGCATTTT. Translation gives CASSQDLPRYSNQPQHF.